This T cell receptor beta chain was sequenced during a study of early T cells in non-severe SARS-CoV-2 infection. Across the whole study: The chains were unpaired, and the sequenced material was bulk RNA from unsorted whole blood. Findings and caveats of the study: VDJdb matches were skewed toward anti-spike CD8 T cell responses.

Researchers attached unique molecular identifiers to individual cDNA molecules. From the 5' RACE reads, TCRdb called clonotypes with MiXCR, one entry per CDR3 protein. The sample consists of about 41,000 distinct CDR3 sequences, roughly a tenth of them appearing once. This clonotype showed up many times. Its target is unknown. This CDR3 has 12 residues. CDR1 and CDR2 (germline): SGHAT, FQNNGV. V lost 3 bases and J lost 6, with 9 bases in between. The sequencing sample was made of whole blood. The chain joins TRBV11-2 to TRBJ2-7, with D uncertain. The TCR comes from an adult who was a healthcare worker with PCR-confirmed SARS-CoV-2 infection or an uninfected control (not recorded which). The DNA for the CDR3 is TGTGCCAGCAGCTTCTACCCCCGCGAGCAGTACTTC. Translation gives CASSFYPREQYF.